Detailed here is one TCR beta chain. Its antigen remains undetermined. No base qualities exist here, and no much larger clone lies one base off it. TCRbeta CDR3 regions were amplified from genomic DNA by means of the immunoSEQ Assay, a bias-controlled multiplex PCR. The authors' pipeline ran thus. Within the assay, amplification of reference gene primers was used to estimate how many nucleated cells each sample contained. Sequence reads were collapsed and filtered to measure the absolute abundance of every unique TCRbeta CDR3 rearrangement. For each sample, productive Simpson clonality was calculated as the square root of Simpson's diversity index across productive rearrangements. TCRdb stores this immuneACCESS table with in-frame sequences only. Part of the clones is absent; in the studies checked, under half of the shortfall reflects unresolved V genes, and no reason is known for the rest. V and J calls and clone size are given by that table; D and trimming were obtained from the DNA. This sample gives 70,000 to 95,000 clones in total; around four fifths of them show up just once. The top ten clonotypes cover 12% of the sample.

Whole blood was collected in K2EDTA tubes by collaborating institutions according to the institutions' own protocols. For TCRbeta analysis, collaborator samples were shipped as frozen whole blood, as isolated PBMCs, or as DNA extracted from either sample type. The V end gives up 6 bases and the J end 3 bases, leaving 5 bases in the junction not matched to a gene. From the germline V gene, CDR1 is MNHEY and CDR2 is SVGEGT. From cysteine to phenylalanine, the CDR3 is 16 amino acids long. Only the CDR3 region is kept as DNA, spanning 48 bases read in frame from base 1. The sample originates from a study of blood T cell repertoires in COVID-19 (dated by TCRdb to the early 2020s). Turning to the overall study: Samples from collaborators originated in the United States, Italy and Spain and spanned both the acute and convalescent phases of COVID-19. The prospective study material was composed of cDNA or gDNA derived from T cells, B-cell-depleted T cells, or PBMCs. Subjects who had been exposed to COVID-19, were actively infected with it, or had recovered from it provided the deeply sampled blood TCRbeta repertoires that made up the dataset. The repertoires were made available in a free public database intended to serve as a resource for research on the immune response to SARS-CoV-2. The samples were drawn from two sources: the first 160 participants of the ongoing ImmuneRACE study, and over 1,000 subjects contributed by 6 global collaborators. The sample metadata nearly always contained a de-identified subject ID, COVID-19 status, age in years and sex. Where available, HLA class I and class II types were obtained from metadata supplied by the sample provider rather than from assay-based typing. Study-level results and caveats: The quantity of clinical and demographic metadata differed by source and by participant and was supplied without curation.

Rearrangement joined TRBV6-2 or TRBV6-3 to TRBJ2-2; a stretch of 12 junction bases matches TRBD2. The receptor comes from a woman in her 70s with active or convalescent COVID-19. Material: peripheral blood. The CDR3 in this case is CASSSPSGGDTGELFF. Here is the DNA: TGTGCCAGCAGCTCTCCTAGCGGGGGGGACACCGGGGAGCTGTTTTTT.